This TCR beta chain was sequenced during a study of blood T cell repertoires in COVID-19. Study-wide background: Italy, Spain and the United States were the sources of the convalescent and acute COVID-19 samples. T cells, B-cell-depleted T cells, or PBMCs provided the cDNA or gDNA that served as material.

Germline V gives CDR1 SNHLY, CDR2 FYNNEI. The CDR3 covers 15 residues. V was clipped by 4 bases and J by 4 bases; unmatched bases: 6. Repertoires were generated with immunoSEQ multiplex PCR, while TCRdb's copy carries only in-frame clones and drops some. The sample holds some 200,000 clones, approximately 90% seen once. This chain connects TRBV2 to TRBJ2-2, with 7 bases that match TRBD2. This clonotype was obtained from a man aged 70-80 years with acute or convalescent COVID-19. The sequenced material came from peripheral blood. The CDR3 nucleotides are TGTGCCAGCAGTGTCGAGCGGGGCAGCACCGGGGAGCTGTTTTTT. Its translation: CASSVERGSTGELFF. The full variable domain, rest sourced from reference TRBV2 and TRBJ2-2, is EPEVTQTPSHQVTQMGQEVILRCVPISNHLYFYWYRQILGQKVEFLVSFYNNEISEKSEIFDDQFSVERPDGSNFTLKIRSTKLEDSAMYFCASSVERGSTGELFFGEGSRLTVL.